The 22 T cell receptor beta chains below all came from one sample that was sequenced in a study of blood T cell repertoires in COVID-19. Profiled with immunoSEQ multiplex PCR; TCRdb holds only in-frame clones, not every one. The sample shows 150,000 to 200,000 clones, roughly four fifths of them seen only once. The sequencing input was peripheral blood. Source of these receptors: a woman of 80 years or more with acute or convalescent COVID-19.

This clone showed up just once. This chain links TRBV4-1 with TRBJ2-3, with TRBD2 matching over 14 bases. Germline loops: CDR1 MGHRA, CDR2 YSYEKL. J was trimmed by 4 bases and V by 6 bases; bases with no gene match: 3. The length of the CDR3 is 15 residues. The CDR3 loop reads CASRGTSGSADTQYF. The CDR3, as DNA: TGCGCCAGCAGGGGGACTAGCGGGAGTGCAGATACGCAGTATTTT.

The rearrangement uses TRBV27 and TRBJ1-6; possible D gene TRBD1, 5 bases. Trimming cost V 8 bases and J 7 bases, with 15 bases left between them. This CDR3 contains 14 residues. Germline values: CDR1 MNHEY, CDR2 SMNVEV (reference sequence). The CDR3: CASHLGVENSPLHF. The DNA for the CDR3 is TGTGCCAGCCACTTAGGGGTTGAAAATTCACCCCTCCACTTT.

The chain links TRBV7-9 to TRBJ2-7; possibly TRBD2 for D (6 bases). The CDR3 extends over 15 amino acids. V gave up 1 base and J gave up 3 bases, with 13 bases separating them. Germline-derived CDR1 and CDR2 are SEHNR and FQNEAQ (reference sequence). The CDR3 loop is CASSLVPSAHYEQYF. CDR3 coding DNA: TGTGCCAGCAGCTTAGTCCCTAGCGCCCACTACGAGCAGTACTTC. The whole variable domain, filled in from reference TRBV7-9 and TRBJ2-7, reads DTGVSQNPRHKITKRGQNVTFRCDPISEHNRLYWYRQTLGQGPEFLTYFQNEAQLEKSRLLSDRFSAERPKGSFSTLEIQRTEQGDSAMYLCASSLVPSAHYEQYFGPGTRLTVT.

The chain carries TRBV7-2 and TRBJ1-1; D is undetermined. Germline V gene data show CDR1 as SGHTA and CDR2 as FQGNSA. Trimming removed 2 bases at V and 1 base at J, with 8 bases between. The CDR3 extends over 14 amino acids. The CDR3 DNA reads TGTGCCAGCAGCTTAACTGTAAAGAACACTGAAGCTTTCTTT. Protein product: CASSLTVKNTEAFF.

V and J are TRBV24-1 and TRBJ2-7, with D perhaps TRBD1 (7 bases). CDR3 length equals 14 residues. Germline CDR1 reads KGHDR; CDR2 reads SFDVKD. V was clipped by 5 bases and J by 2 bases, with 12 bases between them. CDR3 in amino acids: CATSGGRGAYEQYF. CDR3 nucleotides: TGTGCCACCAGTGGGGGCAGGGGGGCCTACGAGCAGTACTTC.

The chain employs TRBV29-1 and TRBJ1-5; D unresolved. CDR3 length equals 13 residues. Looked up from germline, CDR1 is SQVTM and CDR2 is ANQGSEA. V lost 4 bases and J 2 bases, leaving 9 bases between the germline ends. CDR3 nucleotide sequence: TGCAGCGTTGCGGCGGCAGGCAATCAGCCCCAGCATTTT. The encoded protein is CSVAAAGNQPQHF.

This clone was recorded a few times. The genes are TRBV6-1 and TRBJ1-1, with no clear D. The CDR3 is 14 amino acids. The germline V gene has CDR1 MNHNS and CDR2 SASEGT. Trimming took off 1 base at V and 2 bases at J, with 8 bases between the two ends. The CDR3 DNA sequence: TGTGCCAGCAGTGAAGGCGGGCACAACACTGAAGCTTTCTTT. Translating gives CASSEGGHNTEAFF.

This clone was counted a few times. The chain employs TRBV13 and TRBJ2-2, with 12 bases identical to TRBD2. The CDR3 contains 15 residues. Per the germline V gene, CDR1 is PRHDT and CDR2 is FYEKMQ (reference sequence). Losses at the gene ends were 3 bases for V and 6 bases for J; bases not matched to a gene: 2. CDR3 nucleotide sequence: TGTGCCAGCAGCTTCCTAGCGGGAGGGGCCGGGGAGCTGTTTTTT. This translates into CASSFLAGGAGELFF.

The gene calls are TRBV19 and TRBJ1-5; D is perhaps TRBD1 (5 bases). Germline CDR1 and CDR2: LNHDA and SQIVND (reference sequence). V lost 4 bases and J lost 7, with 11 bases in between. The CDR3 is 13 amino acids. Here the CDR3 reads CASSTGIGQPQHF. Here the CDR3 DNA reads TGTGCCAGTAGTACAGGGATAGGGCAGCCCCAGCATTTT.

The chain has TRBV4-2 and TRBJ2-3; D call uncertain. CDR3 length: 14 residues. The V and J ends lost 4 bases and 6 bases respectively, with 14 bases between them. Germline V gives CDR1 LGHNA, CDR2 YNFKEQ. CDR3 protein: CASSLRQVSDTQYF. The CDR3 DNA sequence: TGTGCCAGCAGCCTCCGGCAGGTTTCGGATACGCAGTATTTT.

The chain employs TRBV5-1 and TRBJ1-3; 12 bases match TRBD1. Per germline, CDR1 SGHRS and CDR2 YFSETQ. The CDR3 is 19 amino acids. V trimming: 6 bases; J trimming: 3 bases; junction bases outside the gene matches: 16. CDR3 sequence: CASKGPGTGGPRSGNTIYF. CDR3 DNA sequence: TGCGCCAGCAAAGGTCCCGGGACAGGGGGCCCCCGGAGTGGAAACACCATATATTTT.

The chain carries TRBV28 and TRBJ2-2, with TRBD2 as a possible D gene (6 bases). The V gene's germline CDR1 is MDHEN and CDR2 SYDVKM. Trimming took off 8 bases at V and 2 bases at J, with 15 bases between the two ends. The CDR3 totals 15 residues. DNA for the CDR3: TGTGCCAGCGGCTCAGGAGGGGCTAACACCGGGGAGCTGTTTTTT. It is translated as CASGSGGANTGELFF.

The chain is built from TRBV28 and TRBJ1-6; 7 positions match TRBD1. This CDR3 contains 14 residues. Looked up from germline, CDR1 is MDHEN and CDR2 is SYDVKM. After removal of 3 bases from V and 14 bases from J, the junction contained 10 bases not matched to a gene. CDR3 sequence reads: CASSFRGQDLSLHF. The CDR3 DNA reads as TGTGCCAGCAGTTTCCGTGGACAGGATTTATCCCTCCACTTT.

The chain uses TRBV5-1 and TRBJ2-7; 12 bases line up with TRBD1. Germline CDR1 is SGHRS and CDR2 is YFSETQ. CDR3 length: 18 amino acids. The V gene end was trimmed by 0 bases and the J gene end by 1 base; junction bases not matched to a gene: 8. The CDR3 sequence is CASSLVGQGAAGSYEQYF. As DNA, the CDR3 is TGCGCCAGCAGCTTGGTGGGACAGGGGGCGGCTGGATCCTACGAGCAGTACTTC.

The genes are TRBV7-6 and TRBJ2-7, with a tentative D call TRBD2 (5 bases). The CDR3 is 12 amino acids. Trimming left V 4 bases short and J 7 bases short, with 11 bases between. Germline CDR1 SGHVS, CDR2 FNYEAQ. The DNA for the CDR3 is TGTGCCAGCAGCTCAAGGTCGGGAGAGCAGTACTTC. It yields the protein CASSSRSGEQYF.

CDR3 loop: CASRAGGGEQFF. In DNA, the CDR3 is TGTGCCAGCAGGGCGGGAGGGGGTGAGCAGTTCTTC. The chain recombines TRBV6-5 with TRBJ2-1; TRBD2 matches at 9 bases. The CDR3 loop spans 12 amino acids. Germline V gene lookup returns CDR1 MNHEY and CDR2 SVGAGI. The V and J ends lost 6 bases and 9 bases, in that order; junction bases with no gene match: 3.

The CDR3 DNA follows: TGTGCCAGCACGATGCGGCCTAGCTATGGCTACACCTTC. It codes for CASTMRPSYGYTF. This chain joins TRBV19 and TRBJ1-2; D ambiguous. The V and J ends lost 9 bases and 4 bases respectively, with 15 bases between them. The CDR3 runs 13 residues. Germline V gene sequence: CDR1 LNHDA, CDR2 SQIVND (reference sequence).

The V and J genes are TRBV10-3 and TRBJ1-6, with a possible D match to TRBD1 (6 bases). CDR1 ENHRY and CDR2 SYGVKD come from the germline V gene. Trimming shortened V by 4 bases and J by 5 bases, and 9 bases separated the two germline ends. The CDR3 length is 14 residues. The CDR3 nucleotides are TGTGCCATCAGTGCGGCAGGGGATAATTCACCCCTCCACTTT. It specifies CAISAAGDNSPLHF.

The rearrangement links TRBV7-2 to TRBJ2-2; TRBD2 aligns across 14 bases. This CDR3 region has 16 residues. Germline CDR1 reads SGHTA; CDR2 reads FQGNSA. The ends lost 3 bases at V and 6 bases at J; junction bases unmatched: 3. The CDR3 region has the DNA TGTGCCAGCAGCTTGACTAGCGGGGGGGCCTCCGGGGAGCTGTTTTTT. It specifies CASSLTSGGASGELFF.

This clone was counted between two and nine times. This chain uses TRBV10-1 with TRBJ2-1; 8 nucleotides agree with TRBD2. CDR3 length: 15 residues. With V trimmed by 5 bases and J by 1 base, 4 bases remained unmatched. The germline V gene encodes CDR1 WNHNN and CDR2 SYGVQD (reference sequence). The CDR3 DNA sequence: TGCGCCAGCAGTCATACTAGCGGATCCTACAATGAGCAGTTCTTC. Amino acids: CASSHTSGSYNEQFF.

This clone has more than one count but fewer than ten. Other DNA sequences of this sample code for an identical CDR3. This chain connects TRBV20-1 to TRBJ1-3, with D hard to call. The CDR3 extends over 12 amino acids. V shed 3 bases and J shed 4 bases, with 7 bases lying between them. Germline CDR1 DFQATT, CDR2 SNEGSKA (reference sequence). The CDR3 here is CSASPRGNTIYF. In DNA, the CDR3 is TGCAGTGCTAGTCCTAGGGGAAACACCATATATTTT.

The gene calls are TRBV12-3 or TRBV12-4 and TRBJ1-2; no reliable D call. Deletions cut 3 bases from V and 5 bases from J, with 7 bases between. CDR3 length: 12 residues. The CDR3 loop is CASSFRSYGYTF. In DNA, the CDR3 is TGTGCCAGCAGTTTTCGCAGTTATGGCTACACCTTC.